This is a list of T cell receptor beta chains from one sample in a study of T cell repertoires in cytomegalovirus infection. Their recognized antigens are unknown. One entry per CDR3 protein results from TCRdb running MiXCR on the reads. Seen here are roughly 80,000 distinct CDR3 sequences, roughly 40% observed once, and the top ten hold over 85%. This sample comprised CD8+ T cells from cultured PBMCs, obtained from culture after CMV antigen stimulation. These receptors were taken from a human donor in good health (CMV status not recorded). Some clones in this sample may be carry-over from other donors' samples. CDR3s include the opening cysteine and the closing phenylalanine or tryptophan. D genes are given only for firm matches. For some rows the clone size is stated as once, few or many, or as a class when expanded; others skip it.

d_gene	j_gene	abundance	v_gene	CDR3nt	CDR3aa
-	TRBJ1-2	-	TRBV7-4	TGTGCCAGCAGCTTATTGCGGTCTAACTATGGCTACACCTTC	CASSLLRSNYGYTF
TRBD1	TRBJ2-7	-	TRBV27	TGTGCCAGCAGTTTATCAACAGGGGTGGGCTACGAGCAGTACTTC	CASSLSTGVGYEQYF
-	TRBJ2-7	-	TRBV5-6	TGTGCCAGCAGCTTGTTCAAGGAATCCTACGAGCAGTACTTC	CASSLFKESYEQYF
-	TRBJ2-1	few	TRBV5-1	TGCGCCAGCAGCTTCAATCCAGGCACCTACAATGAGCAGTTCTTC	CASSFNPGTYNEQFF
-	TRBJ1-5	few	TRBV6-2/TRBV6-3	TGTGCCAGCAGCTTCGACAAGGTGAGCAATCAGCCCCAGCATTTT	CASSFDKVSNQPQHF
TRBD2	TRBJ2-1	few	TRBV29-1	TGCAGCGTTGAAGATTGGAGACTAGCGGGGAGCTCCTACAATGAGCAGTTCTTC	CSVEDWRLAGSSYNEQFF
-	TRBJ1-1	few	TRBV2	TGTGCCAGCAGTGAAGGACGGATCACTGAAGCTTTCTTT	CASSEGRITEAFF
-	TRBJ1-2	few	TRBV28	TGTGCCAGCAGTCCACTCGGGACAAAAGAAGGCTACACCTTC	CASSPLGTKEGYTF
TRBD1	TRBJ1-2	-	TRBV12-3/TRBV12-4	TGTGCCAGCAGTCCTACAGGGGGGAGCTATGGCTACACCTTC	CASSPTGGSYGYTF
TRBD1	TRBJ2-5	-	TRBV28	TGTGCCAGCAGTTTGGGACAGGATCAAGAGACCCAGTACTTC	CASSLGQDQETQYF
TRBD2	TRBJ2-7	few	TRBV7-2	TGTGCCAGCAGCTACTTGACTAGCGGGGGACCCTACGAGCAGTACTTC	CASSYLTSGGPYEQYF
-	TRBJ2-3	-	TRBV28	TGTGCCAGCAGTACGAGGGACGGCACAGATACGCAGTATTTT	CASSTRDGTDTQYF
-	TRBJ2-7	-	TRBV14	TGTGCCAGCAGTTGGGGGGGCTTCCCCTACGAGCAGTACTTC	CASSWGGFPYEQYF
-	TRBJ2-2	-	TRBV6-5	TGTGCCAGCAGTGCGCGGACCTTCGAGGAGCTGTTTTTT	CASSARTFEELFF
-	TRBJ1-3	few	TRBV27	TGTGCCAGCAGTTTAAGTCCCTCTGGAAACACCATATATTTT	CASSLSPSGNTIYF
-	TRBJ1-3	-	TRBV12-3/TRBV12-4	TGTGCCAGCACCGATTGGAAGAGTAAATCTGGAAACACCATATATTTT	CASTDWKSKSGNTIYF
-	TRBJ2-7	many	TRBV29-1	TGCAGCGTTCTCACTACGGACAGCTCCTACGAGCAGTACTTC	CSVLTTDSSYEQYF
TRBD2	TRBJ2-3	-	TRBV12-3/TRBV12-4	TGTGCCAGCAGTTTAATGGCGGGGGGCTCTACAGATACGCAGTATTTT	CASSLMAGGSTDTQYF
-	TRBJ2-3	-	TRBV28	TGTGCCAGCAGTCCCCAGGGGGGATCTACAGATACGCAGTATTTT	CASSPQGGSTDTQYF
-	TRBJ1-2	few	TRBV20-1	TGCAGTGCTCATGCCCGGGACACAACCCACTATGGCTACACCTTC	CSAHARDTTHYGYTF
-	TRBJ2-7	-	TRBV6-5	TGTGCCAGCACCGCCGGGGGTCTATACGAGCAGTACTTC	CASTAGGLYEQYF
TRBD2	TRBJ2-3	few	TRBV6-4	TGTGCCAGCAGTTCGGCTAGCGGGGGAACAGATACGCAGTATTTT	CASSSASGGTDTQYF
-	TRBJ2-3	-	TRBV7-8	TGTGCCAGCCATGAGGGGCGGGGTGGGGGGCTGGGGGATACGCAGTATTTT	CASHEGRGGGLGDTQYF
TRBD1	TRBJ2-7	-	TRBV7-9	TGTGCCAGCAGCCCGGGACAGGCCGAGCAGTACTTC	CASSPGQAEQYF
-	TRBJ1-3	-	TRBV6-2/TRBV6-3	TGTGCCAGCAGTTACACGGATTCGGGACCCGGAAACACCATATATTTT	CASSYTDSGPGNTIYF
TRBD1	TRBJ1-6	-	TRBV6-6	TGTGCCAGCAGTCTCGGGACAGGGAACGGCTTGTTCCACTTT	CASSLGTGNGLFHF
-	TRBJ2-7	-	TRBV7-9	TGTGCCAGCGGCTTAAGGATGGGCCAGGGGAGTTACGAGCAGTACTTC	CASGLRMGQGSYEQYF
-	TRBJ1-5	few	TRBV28	TGTGCCAGCAGTTTAGGGGGCGCGGGGACTCAGCCCCAGCATTTT	CASSLGGAGTQPQHF
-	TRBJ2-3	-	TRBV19	TGTGCCAGTAGTCCCGGACCACCGGGAGATACGCAGTATTTT	CASSPGPPGDTQYF
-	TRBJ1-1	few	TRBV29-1	TGCAGCGGACAAATGGGGAACACTGAAGCTTTCTTT	CSGQMGNTEAFF
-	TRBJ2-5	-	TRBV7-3	TGTGCCAGCAGCTTAACGTACCAAGGGGTGTCAGAGACCCAGTACTTC	CASSLTYQGVSETQYF
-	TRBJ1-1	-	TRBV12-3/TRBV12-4	TGTGCCAGCAGTTTTAACGTCGAGGGGAACACTGAAGCTTTCTTT	CASSFNVEGNTEAFF
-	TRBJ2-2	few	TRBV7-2	TGTGCCAGCAGCGAAAGAGACACCGGGGAGCTGTTTTTT	CASSERDTGELFF
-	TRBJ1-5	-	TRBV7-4	TGTGCCAGCAGCGACGTGTCAGGGCCCGTGTATAGCAATCAGCCCCAGCATTTT	CASSDVSGPVYSNQPQHF
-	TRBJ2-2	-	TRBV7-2	TGTGCCAGCAAACAACGGACAGCAAACACCGGGGAGCTGTTTTTT	CASKQRTANTGELFF
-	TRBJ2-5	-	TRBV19	TGTGCCAGTAGCGTAGAACTCCTCCAAGAGACCCAGTACTTC	CASSVELLQETQYF
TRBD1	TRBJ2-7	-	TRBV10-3	TGTGCCATCGGGGCTCCGGGACAGAAGTCCTACGAGCAGTACTTC	CAIGAPGQKSYEQYF
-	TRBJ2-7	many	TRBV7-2	TGTGCCAGCAGCTTAGAAGGGAACTACGAGCAGTACTTC	CASSLEGNYEQYF
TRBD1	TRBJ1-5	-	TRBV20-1	TGCAGTGCTAGCGGGGACAGGGGGTATAGCAATCAGCCCCAGCATTTT	CSASGDRGYSNQPQHF
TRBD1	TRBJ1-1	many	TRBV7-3	TGTGCCAGCAGCCGCGGACAGGGCATGAACACTGAAGCTTTCTTT	CASSRGQGMNTEAFF
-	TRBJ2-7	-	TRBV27	TGTGCCAGCAGTTTATCGAAACGGGGCCTTTCCGAGGACGAGCAGTACTTC	CASSLSKRGLSEDEQYF
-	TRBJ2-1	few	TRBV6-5	TGTGCCAGCAGTTACTCTTGGGGGTATGAGCAGTTCTTC	CASSYSWGYEQFF
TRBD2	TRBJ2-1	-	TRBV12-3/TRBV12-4	TGTGCCAGCAGTTTAGGTCCTAGCGGGGGGTGGTATGAGCAGTTCTTC	CASSLGPSGGWYEQFF
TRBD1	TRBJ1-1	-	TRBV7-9	TGTGCCAGCAGCTTAGACAGGGGCGCTGAAGCTTTCTTT	CASSLDRGAEAFF